Sequencing of this T cell receptor (beta chain) was carried out in a study of CD8+CD57+ T cells in acquired aplastic anemia. This CDR3 spans 14 amino acids. Germline CDR1 SGHRS, CDR2 YFSETQ. Trimming left V 3 bases short and J 1 base short, with 10 bases between. Selection for sequencing was limited to patients who had shown CD8+CD57+ cell expansion by flow cytometry. In its sample, this clonotype was seen many times. The use of genomic DNA as template underpinned the TCR beta VDJ and CDR3 profiling. TCRdb re-called the reads through MiXCR, storing one row per CDR3 protein. The sample has fewer than 200,000 distinct CDR3 sequences; around 50% are singletons.

This clonotype originated in a human donor with aplastic anemia. The chain carries TRBV5-1 and TRBJ1-1, with D possibly matching TRBD1 (5 bases). The sequenced material came from sorted CD4+, CD8+, or CD8+CD57+ T cells (not recorded which) from PBMCs. The CDR3 DNA is TGCGCCAGCAGCTCGGGGCAGACGAACACTGAAGCTTTCTTT. This translates into CASSSGQTNTEAFF.